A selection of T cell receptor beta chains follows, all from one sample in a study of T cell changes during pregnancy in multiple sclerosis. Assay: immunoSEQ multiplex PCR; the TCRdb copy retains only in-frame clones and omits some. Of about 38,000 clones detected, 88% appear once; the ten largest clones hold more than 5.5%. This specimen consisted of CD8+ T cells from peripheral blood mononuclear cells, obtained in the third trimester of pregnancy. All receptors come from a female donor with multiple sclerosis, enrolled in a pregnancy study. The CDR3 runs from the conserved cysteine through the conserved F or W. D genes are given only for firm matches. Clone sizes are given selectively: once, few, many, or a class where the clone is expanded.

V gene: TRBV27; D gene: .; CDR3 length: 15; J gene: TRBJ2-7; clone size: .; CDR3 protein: CASSSFWGAFGEQYF; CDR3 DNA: TGTGCCAGCAGTTCCTTTTGGGGCGCTTTCGGCGAGCAGTACTTC
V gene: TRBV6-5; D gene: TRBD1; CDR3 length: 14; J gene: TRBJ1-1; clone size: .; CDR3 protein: CASSPLWGQFEAFF; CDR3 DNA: TGTGCCAGCAGCCCCCTGTGGGGACAGTTTGAAGCTTTCTTT
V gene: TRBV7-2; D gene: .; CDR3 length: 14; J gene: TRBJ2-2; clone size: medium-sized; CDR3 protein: CASHGGINTGELFF; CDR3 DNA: TGTGCCAGCCATGGGGGGATTAACACCGGGGAGCTGTTTTTT
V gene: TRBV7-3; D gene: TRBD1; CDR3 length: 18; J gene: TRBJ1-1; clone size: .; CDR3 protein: CASSFRWTGGPVNTEAFF; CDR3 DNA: TGTGCCAGCAGCTTCCGCTGGACAGGGGGCCCTGTGAACACTGAAGCTTTCTTT
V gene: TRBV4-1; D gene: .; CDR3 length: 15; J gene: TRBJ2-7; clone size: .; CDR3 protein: CASSQDPGRSYEQYF; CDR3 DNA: TGCGCCAGCAGCCAAGACCCAGGAAGGTCCTACGAGCAGTACTTC
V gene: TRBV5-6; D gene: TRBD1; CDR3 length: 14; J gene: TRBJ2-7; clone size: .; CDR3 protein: CASSPGTGLHEQYF; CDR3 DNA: TGTGCCAGCAGTCCCGGGACAGGACTTCACGAGCAGTACTTC
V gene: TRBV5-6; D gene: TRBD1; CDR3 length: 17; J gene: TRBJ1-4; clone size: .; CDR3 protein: CASSSGGQGRENEKLFF; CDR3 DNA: TGTGCCAGCAGTTCGGGGGGACAGGGTCGCGAAAATGAAAAACTGTTTTTT
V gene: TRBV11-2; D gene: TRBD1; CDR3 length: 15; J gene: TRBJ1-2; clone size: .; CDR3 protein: CASSLLQGGIVGYTF; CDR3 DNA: TGTGCCAGCAGCTTACTACAGGGGGGCATAGTTGGCTACACCTTC
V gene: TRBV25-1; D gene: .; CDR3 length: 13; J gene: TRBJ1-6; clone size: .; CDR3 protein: CASSEGGDAPLHF; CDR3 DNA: TGTGCCAGCAGTGAGGGGGGGGACGCACCCCTCCACTTT
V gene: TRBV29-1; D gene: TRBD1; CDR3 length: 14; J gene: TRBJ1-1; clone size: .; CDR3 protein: CSVVPWTGNTEAFF; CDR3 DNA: TGCAGCGTTGTCCCTTGGACAGGGAACACTGAAGCTTTCTTT
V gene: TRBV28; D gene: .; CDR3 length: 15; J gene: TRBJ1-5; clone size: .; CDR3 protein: CASSSTGGSNQPQHF; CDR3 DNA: TGTGCCAGCAGTTCCACTGGCGGAAGCAATCAGCCCCAGCATTTT
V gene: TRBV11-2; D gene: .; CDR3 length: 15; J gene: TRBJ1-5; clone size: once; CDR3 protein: CASSLNPTGNQPQHF; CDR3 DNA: TGTGCCAGCAGCTTAAACCCAACGGGCAATCAGCCCCAGCATTTT
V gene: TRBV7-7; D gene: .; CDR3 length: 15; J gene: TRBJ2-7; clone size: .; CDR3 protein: CASSYSVDRLGEQYF; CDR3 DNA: TGTGCTAGCAGCTACTCTGTCGACAGGTTGGGTGAGCAGTACTTC
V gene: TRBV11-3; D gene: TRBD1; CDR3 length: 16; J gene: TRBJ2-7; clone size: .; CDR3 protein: CAINSGTGGGPYEQYF; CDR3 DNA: TGTGCCATCAACTCCGGGACAGGGGGCGGACCCTACGAGCAGTACTTC
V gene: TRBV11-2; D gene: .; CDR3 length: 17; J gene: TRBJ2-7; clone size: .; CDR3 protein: CASSLEKGATSVYEQYF; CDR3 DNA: TGTGCCAGCAGCTTAGAGAAGGGAGCCACCTCAGTCTACGAGCAGTACTTC
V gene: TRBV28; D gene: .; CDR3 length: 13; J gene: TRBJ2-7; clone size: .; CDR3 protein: CASRTQASREQYF; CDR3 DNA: TGTGCCAGCAGGACCCAGGCGTCCCGCGAGCAGTACTTC
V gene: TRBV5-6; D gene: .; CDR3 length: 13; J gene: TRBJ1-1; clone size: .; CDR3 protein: CATRMGASTEAFF; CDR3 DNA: TGTGCCACCAGGATGGGGGCAAGCACTGAAGCTTTCTTT
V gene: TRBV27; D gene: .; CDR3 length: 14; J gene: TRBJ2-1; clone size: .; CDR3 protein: CASSLGPHYNEQFF; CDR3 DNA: TGTGCCAGCAGTTTAGGGCCGCACTACAATGAGCAGTTCTTC
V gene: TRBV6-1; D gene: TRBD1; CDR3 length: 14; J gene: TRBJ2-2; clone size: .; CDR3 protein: CASSSGQGAGELFF; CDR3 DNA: TGTGCCAGCAGTTCCGGACAGGGGGCCGGGGAGCTGTTTTTT
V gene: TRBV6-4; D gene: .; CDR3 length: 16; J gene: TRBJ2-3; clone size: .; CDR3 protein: CASSAKGGGAMDTQYF; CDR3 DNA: TGTGCCAGCAGCGCAAAGGGGGGGGGAGCGATGGATACGCAGTATTTT
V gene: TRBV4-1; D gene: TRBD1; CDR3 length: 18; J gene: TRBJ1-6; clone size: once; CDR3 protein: CASSQEGQTYSYNSPLHF; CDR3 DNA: TGCGCCAGCAGCCAAGAGGGACAGACATACTCCTATAATTCACCCCTCCACTTT
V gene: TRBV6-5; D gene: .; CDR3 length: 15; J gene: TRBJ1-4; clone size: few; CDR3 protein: CASSYSEGGNEKLFF; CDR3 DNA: TGTGCCAGCAGTTACTCGGAGGGAGGTAATGAAAAACTGTTTTTT
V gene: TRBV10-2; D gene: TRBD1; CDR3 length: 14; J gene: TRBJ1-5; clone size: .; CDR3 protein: CASRQGVEGQPQHF; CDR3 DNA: TGCGCCAGCAGACAGGGGGTTGAAGGGCAGCCCCAGCATTTT
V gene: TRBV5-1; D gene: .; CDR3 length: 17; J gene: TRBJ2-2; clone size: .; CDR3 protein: CASSLGTGTLNTGELFF; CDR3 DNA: TGCGCCAGCAGCTTGGGGACCGGGACTCTTAACACCGGGGAGCTGTTTTTT
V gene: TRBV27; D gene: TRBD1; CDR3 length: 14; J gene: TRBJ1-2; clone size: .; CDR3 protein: CASSWTGGNYGYTF; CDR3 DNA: TGTGCCAGCAGTTGGACAGGGGGCAACTATGGCTACACCTTC
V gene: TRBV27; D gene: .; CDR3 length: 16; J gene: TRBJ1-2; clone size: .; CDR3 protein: CASSLLGGTALSGYTF; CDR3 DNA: TGTGCCAGCAGTCTTTTGGGGGGGACCGCACTCTCTGGCTACACCTTC
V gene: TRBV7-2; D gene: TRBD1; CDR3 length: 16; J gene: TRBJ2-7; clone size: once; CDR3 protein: CASSSFPGQGSYEQYF; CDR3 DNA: TGTGCCAGCAGCTCCTTCCCAGGACAGGGTTCCTACGAGCAGTACTTC
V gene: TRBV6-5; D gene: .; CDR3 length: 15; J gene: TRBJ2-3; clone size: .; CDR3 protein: CASSYVAGSTDTQYF; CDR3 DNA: TGTGCCAGCAGTTACGTCGCAGGGAGCACAGATACGCAGTATTTT
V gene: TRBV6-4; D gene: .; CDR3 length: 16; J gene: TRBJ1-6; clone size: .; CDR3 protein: CASSAWGREKDSPLHF; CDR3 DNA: TGTGCCAGCAGTGCGTGGGGCAGGGAAAAGGATTCACCCCTCCACTTT
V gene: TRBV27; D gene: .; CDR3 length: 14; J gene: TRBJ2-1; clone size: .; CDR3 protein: CASSFWGVSNEQFF; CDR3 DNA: TGTGCCAGCAGTTTTTGGGGGGTAAGCAATGAGCAGTTCTTC
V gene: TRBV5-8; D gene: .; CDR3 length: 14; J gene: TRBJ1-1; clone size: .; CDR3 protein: CASSLASGFEEAFF; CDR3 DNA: TGTGCCAGCAGCTTGGCCTCAGGGTTTGAGGAAGCTTTCTTT
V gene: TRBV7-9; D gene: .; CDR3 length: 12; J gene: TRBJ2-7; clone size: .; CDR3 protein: CASSSTPYEQYF; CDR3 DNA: TGTGCCAGCAGCTCTACCCCCTACGAGCAGTACTTC
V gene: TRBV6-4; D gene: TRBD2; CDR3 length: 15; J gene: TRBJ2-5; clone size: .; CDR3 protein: CASSEGLAGQETQYF; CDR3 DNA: TGTGCCAGCAGTGAGGGACTAGCGGGCCAAGAGACCCAGTACTTC
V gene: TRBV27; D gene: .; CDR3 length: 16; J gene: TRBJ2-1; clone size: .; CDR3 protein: CASSLLAGSSYNEQFF; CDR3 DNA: TGTGCCAGCAGTTTATTGGCGGGAAGCTCCTACAATGAGCAGTTCTTC
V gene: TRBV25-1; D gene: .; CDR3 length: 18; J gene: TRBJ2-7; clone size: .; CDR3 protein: CASSEGPRGPTWDYEQYF; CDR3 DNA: TGTGCCAGCAGTGAGGGGCCGCGGGGGCCCACCTGGGACTACGAGCAGTACTTC
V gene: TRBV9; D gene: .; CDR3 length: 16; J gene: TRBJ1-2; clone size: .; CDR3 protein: CASSPGRGASVYGYTF; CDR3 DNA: TGTGCCAGCAGCCCGGGGCGGGGGGCGTCAGTCTATGGCTACACCTTC
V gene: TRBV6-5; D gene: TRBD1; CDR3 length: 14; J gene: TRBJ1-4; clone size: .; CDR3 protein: CASRGQGLNEKLFF; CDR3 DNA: TGTGCCAGCAGGGGACAGGGCCTTAATGAAAAACTGTTTTTT
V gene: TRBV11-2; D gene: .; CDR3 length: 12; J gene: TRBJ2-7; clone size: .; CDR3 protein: CASSLGLYEQYF; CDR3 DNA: TGTGCCAGCAGCTTGGGACTGTACGAGCAGTACTTC
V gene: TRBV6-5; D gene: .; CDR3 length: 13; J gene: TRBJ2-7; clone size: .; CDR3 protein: CASRPAGAYEQYF; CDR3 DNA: TGTGCCAGCAGACCCGCGGGGGCATACGAGCAGTACTTC
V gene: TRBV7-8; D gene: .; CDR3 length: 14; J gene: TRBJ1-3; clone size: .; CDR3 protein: CASSSDRTGNTIYF; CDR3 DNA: TGTGCCAGCAGCTCCGACAGGACTGGAAACACCATATATTTT
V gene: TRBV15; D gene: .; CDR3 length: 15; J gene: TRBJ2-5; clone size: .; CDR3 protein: CATSRVVGAGETQYF; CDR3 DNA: TGTGCCACCAGCAGAGTGGTGGGGGCCGGCGAGACCCAGTACTTC
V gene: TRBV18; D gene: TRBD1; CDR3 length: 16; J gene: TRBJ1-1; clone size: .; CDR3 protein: CASSPRQGDMNTEAFF; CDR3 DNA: TGTGCCAGCTCACCACGACAGGGCGACATGAACACTGAAGCTTTCTTT
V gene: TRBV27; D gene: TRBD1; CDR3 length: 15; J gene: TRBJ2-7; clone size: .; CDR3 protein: CASSLHVTGVHEQYF; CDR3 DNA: TGTGCCAGCAGTTTACACGTGACAGGGGTCCACGAGCAGTACTTC
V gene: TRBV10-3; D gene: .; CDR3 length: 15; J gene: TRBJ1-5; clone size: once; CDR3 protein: CAISGEGESNQPQHF; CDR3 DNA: TGTGCCATCAGTGGGGAAGGGGAAAGCAATCAGCCCCAGCATTTT
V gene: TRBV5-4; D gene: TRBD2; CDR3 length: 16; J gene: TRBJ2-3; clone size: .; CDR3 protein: CASSLVAGKGTDTQYF; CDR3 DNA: TGTGCCAGCAGCTTGGTAGCGGGGAAGGGCACAGATACGCAGTATTTT
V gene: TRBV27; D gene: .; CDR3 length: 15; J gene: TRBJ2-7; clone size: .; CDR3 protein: CASSFEGWSNYEQYF; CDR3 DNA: TGTGCCAGCAGTTTTGAGGGTTGGTCTAACTACGAGCAGTACTTC
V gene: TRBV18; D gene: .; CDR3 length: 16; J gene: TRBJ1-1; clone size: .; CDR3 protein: CASSPSRGVLNTEAFF; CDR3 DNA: TGTGCCAGCTCACCAAGCCGGGGAGTCCTGAACACTGAAGCTTTCTTT
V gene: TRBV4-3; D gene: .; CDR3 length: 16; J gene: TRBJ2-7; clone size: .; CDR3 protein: CASSQERDSETYEQYF; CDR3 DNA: TGCGCCAGCAGCCAAGAGCGGGACAGTGAAACCTACGAGCAGTACTTC
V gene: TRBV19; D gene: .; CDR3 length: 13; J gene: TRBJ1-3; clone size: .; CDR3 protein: CASRDRSGNTIYF; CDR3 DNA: TGTGCCAGTCGAGACAGGTCTGGAAACACCATATATTTT
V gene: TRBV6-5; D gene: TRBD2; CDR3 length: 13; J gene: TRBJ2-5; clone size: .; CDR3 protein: CASGPAGYGTQYF; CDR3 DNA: TGTGCCAGCGGGCCAGCGGGGTACGGGACCCAGTACTTC
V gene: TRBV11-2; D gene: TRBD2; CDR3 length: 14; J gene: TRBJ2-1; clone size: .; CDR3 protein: CASSGLTSGGEQFF; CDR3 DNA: TGTGCCAGCAGCGGGCTGACTAGCGGGGGTGAGCAGTTCTTC
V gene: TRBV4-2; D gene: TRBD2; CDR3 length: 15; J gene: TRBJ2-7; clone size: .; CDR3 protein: CASSQEAGVMYEQYF; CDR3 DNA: TGTGCCAGCAGCCAAGAAGCGGGGGTGATGTACGAGCAGTACTTC
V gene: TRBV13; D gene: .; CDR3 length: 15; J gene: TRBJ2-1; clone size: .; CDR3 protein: CASTDRGGGYNEQFF; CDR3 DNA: TGTGCCAGCACCGACCGAGGGGGGGGCTACAATGAGCAGTTCTTC
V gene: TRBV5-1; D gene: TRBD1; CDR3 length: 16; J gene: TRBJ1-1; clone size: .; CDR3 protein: CASSLRGTGRNTEAFF; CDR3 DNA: TGCGCCAGCAGCTTGAGGGGGACAGGGAGGAACACTGAAGCTTTCTTT